The 3 T cell receptor delta chains listed next were all sequenced from one sample in a study of Vδ1+ human thymocytes. RNA was extracted from the cells and then reverse transcribed. CDR3 amplicons came from multiplex PCR with pooled V-gene forward and constant-region reverse primers. TCRdb applied CATT to the multiplex PCR reads for clone calling. The table shows roughly 25,000 delta-chain clones, with approximately 7% occurring only once. No antigen is known for these receptors. Overall study findings and caveats: Highly polyclonal TRG and TRD repertoires with Gaussian CDR3 length distributions appeared in thymus.

Sequenced: Vdelta1+ gamma-delta thymocytes from the thymus. This sample's subset: FACS-sorted CD3+ TCRalphabeta- TCRVdelta1+ TCRVdelta2- thymocytes. All receptors come from a girl less than two years old who had congenital heart surgery.

This clone has only a few counts. Other DNA sequences from this sample encode an identical CDR3 as well. The rearrangement uses TRDV1 and TRDJ1; D unresolved. The CDR3 totals 16 residues. Germline lookup yields CDR1 TSWWSYY and CDR2 QGS. Trimming left V 5 bases short and J 3 bases short, with 19 bases between. The CDR3: CALGIPLPPTPDKLIF. Written as DNA, the CDR3 is TGTGCTCTTGGGATACCCCTGCCTCCAACTCCCGATAAACTCATCTTT.

V is TRDV1 and J is TRDJ1, with D perhaps being TRDD2 or TRDD3 (8 bases each). Germline assignment: CDR1 TSWWSYY and CDR2 QGS. This CDR3 is 21 amino acids long. V dropped 2 bases and J dropped 0 bases, with 28 bases sitting between them. The CDR3 sequence is CALGEGVFLLVGDLYTDKLIF. The CDR3 coding sequence is TGTGCTCTTGGGGAAGGGGTCTTCCTACTGGTGGGGGATCTGTACACCGATAAACTCATCTTT.

This chain uses TRDV1 with TRDJ1, with D perhaps matching TRDD3 (6 bases). The germline CDR1 and CDR2 sequences are TSWWSYY and QGS. This CDR3 has 16 amino acids. V shed 1 base and J shed 1 base, with 13 bases lying between them. CDR3 nucleotide sequence: TGTGCTCTTGGGGAACCGTCGCGTGGGGGCACCGATAAACTCATCTTT. Encoded protein: CALGEPSRGGTDKLIF.